This TCR beta chain was documented in a study of CD8+ T cells in alopecia areata. Extraction and reverse transcription of RNA yielded cDNA as the sequencing template. The data were produced by immunoSEQ multiplex PCR, yet TCRdb's version contains in-frame clones alone and is incomplete. The profile covers over 15,000 clones, none occurring a single time. V was clipped by 4 bases and J by 4 bases; unmatched bases: 7. Germline CDR1 reads NSQYPW; CDR2 reads LRSPGD (reference sequence). This CDR3 is built from 16 residues. Cutaneous lymph nodes were pooled and cells sorted by CD4, CD8alpha, NKG2D, NKG2ACE and more. This clone was picked up many times. As yet, its antigen is unknown. Here the gene names and germline are mouse. The read ends 4 residues shy of where the CDR3 ends; the end is completed using the germline J gene. Notes on the study in general: An increase in clonality over normal scalp was evident in lesional scalp, especially alopecia totalis/universalis. Sequencing of scalp tissue also captures the resident alphabeta T cells of normal skin. Mice gave a clearer picture of TCR sharing than patients did, possibly for HLA-related reasons.

Sequencing used CD8+ T cells sorted from a lymph node. The sequence was collected from a C3H/HeJ mouse with alopecia areata. This line is of MHC haplotype H2-k. V usage is TRBV1 and J usage is TRBJ2-1, with TRBD2 matching 10 bases. The CDR3 bases that were read are TGCACCTGCAGTGGCTGGGGGGGCGGGTATTATGCT. It translates to CTCSGWGGGYYA. The complete CDR3 protein is CTCSGWGGGYYAEQFF.